This section outlines one TCR beta chain sequence together with its context. Its antigen remains undetermined. The sample holds no much larger clone one base away, and base qualities are not on file. The data were taken from a study of blood T cells in healthy people across ages (dated by TCRdb to the mid-2010s). As for the study more broadly: In model experiments, roughly one uniquely barcoded TCR beta cDNA molecule per two T cells was captured by template switching. Age-related changes in TCR beta repertoire diversity were measured in the study by deep sequencing normalized with unique cDNA molecular identifiers. Donors were grouped into four age groups: young (average 16 years), middle-aged (under 40), aged (approximately 58) and long-lived (just over 80). Two additional independent replicas of 1 million unique cDNA reads from the same blood draw were analyzed for two donors (one aged 18 to 30 and one aged 80 or older).

The library relied on 5' RACE. The instrument was an Illumina HiSeq 2500. A second roughly 6 to 11 cycle PCR used a sample-barcoded 5' primer and a J-beta primer mix. Each TCR beta cDNA molecule received a unique molecular identifier from a template-switch 5' adaptor carrying 12 random nucleotides. At least 3 million CDR3-containing paired-end reads were obtained from each sample. First-strand cDNA was synthesized from all RNA with the Mint cDNA synthesis kit, primed by a TRBC-specific oligonucleotide. Following uracil-DNA glycosylase treatment, a first 18-cycle PCR with universal primers M1SS and BC2_uni_R was performed on all cDNA. In the authors' own workflow: Each sample was normalized by randomly selecting 1 million high-quality reads, each carrying a distinct molecular identifier. Instead of being binned into consensus sequences, reads with shared molecular identifiers were discarded. MiTCR, set to a Q25 quality threshold and the strictest error-elimination algorithm, was used for CDR3 identification, clonotype clustering and error correction. A nonparametric unseen species model with Euler transformation was used to estimate lower-bound total TCR beta diversity. TCRdb reanalyzed the raw reads on its own, using fastp at Q25 for trimming and MiXCR for clone calling, and kept in-frame beta chains. Entries that share a CDR3 protein sequence are merged under the most common genes and DNA. TCRdb, not the original authors, processed these V and J calls. This sample is represented by around 990,000 distinct CDR3 sequences; about 23% of them were singletons. The top ten constitute about 0.69% of the sample.

The roughly 39 donors, aged 6 to 90 years, were systemically healthy Caucasian individuals from Russia. Each donor gave about 9.7 milliliters of peripheral blood, drawn into EDTA-treated Vacutainer tubes. Ficoll-Paque density-gradient centrifugation was used to isolate PBMCs, with at least 6.5 million per sample. Trizol reagent was used to extract total RNA from PBMCs, with at least 6 micrograms per sample. The percentages of naive CD45RAhigh/CD27high T cells were determined by flow cytometry on a PBMC aliquot from every donor. The CDR3 measures 12 amino acids from cysteine to phenylalanine. Only the CDR3 region is kept as DNA, spanning 36 bases read in frame from base 1. CDR1 and CDR2, looked up from the germline V gene, are SGHRS and YFSETQ. Between the V and J ends, shortened by 4 bases and 7 bases respectively, the junction contains 9 bases. What the work shows at the level of the full study, not this receptor alone: Estimates of total diversity based on one million sequenced T cells were regarded as lower bounds and as underestimates. The CMV infection status of donors was not known, potentially confounding age-related changes in expanded clonotypes. Compared with the aged group, the long-lived group had more naive CD4+ T cells, fewer expanded clones and increased TCR diversity, suggesting age selection. Since profiling was done on bulk unsorted PBMCs, naive and antigen-experienced compartments could not be conclusively compared. There was a strong correlation between observed TCR beta diversity and the percentage of naive T cells measured by flow cytometry. Observed TCR beta diversity per million T cells fell roughly linearly with age, and a significant reduction was already apparent by age roughly 40.

The data were also submitted as part of a second study, on T cells of mothers and their children. The second source states: The donors were nine systemically healthy Caucasian individuals, made up of three mothers and their six children. cDNA synthesis used all of the extracted RNA, with roughly 1.5 ug of RNA in each 15 ul reaction. In the second PCR, the M1S primer introduced both the sample barcodes and 2-4 random nucleotides. Each mother yielded over 9 million TCR beta CDR3 reads and each child 3 million or so reads. In both related and unrelated pairs, thymic selection shapes the output of TCR recombination in a similar way, with inherited differences having only a minor effect. Normalized repertoire overlap in related mother-child pairs was always slightly higher than in unrelated mother-child pairs, but the difference was never significant. No persistent microchimeric T cell clones were detected, at a sensitivity of roughly 93 clones per million clonotypes. In the study, deep NGS was used to compare the TCR beta repertoires of mothers and children, and features distinguishing related mother-child pairs from unrelated individuals were sought. The mean age was around 40 +/- 4 years for the mothers and about 10 +/- 4 years for the children. After adapter ligation with NEBNext reagents, the libraries were sequenced on Illumina HiSeq 2000 with 100+100 nt paired-end reads. To prevent cross-contamination, the mother and child libraries were prepared a month apart and were sequenced in separate runs. For each donor, between about 500,000 and 2,000,000 distinct TCR beta clonotypes were identified. Naive TCR beta clonotypes were estimated from low-frequency clonotypes matched to each donor's FACS-determined naive share, without sorting.

This TCR derives from a girl aged 2-15 years in good health. The chain employs TRBV5-1 and TRBJ1-5; a tentative D match to TRBD1 spans 5 bases. Sample: blood. The CDR3 corresponds to CASSGEGQPQHF. The DNA sequence is given as TGCGCCAGCAGCGGGGAGGGGCAGCCCCAGCATTTT.